Listed below are T cell receptor beta chains from one sample, sequenced in a study of CD8 T cells in Susac syndrome. From the immunoSEQ multiplex PCR reads, TCRdb called clonotypes with MiXCR, one entry per CDR3 protein. The table records tens of thousands of distinct CDR3 sequences, roughly 94% of them present only once. Sequencing was carried out using CD8+ T cells from PBMCs. The receptors here all came from a human donor in good health. Each CDR3 is given with its conserved first and last residue. The D gene is left open where the match is weak. Rows give clone size only sometimes, using once, few, many, or a class for an expanded clone.

J gene	D gene	clone size	V gene	CDR3 DNA	CDR3 protein
TRBJ1-2	-	-	TRBV9	TGTGCCAGCAGCGTCGGGACGGAGGGGAACTATGGCTACACCTTC	CASSVGTEGNYGYTF
TRBJ2-2	-	-	TRBV6-4	TGTGCCAGAGGGGAGAACACTCGATCCGGGGAGCTGTTTTTT	CARGENTRSGELFF
TRBJ2-7	TRBD1	-	TRBV12-3/TRBV12-4	TGTGCCAGCAGTTTCATCCACCGGGACAGGGAAGGCCACGAGCAGTACTTC	CASSFIHRDREGHEQYF
TRBJ1-1	-	-	TRBV12-3/TRBV12-4	TGTGCCAGCAGTTTGGGGGGATCGAACACTGAAGCTTTCTTT	CASSLGGSNTEAFF
TRBJ2-3	-	once	TRBV5-6	TGTGCCAGCAGCTTGGAGGGTAGTAGCGGTCCGACTAGCACAGATACGCAGTATTTT	CASSLEGSSGPTSTDTQYF
TRBJ1-2	TRBD1	-	TRBV7-2	TGTGCCAGCAGCTTATGGGACAGGGCGCACTATGGCTACACCTTC	CASSLWDRAHYGYTF
TRBJ2-7	-	-	TRBV4-3	TGCGCCAGCAGCCAAGACCTATCGACAGGGAGGATTTACAGCTACGAGCAGTACTTC	CASSQDLSTGRIYSYEQYF
TRBJ2-7	TRBD2	few	TRBV11-2	TGTGCCAGCAGCTTGGGAGGGAACGAGCAGTACTTC	CASSLGGNEQYF
TRBJ1-1	-	-	TRBV6-1	TGTGCCACCGACACGGGACCCGAAGCTTTCTTT	CATDTGPEAFF
TRBJ2-7	-	-	TRBV4-1	TGCGCCAGCAGCCAAACCAACACAGGGAACTACGAGCAGTACTTC	CASSQTNTGNYEQYF
TRBJ2-5	TRBD1	-	TRBV4-3	TGCGCCAGCGCCCCGGACAGGGGTTTCCAAGAGACCCAGTACTTC	CASAPDRGFQETQYF
TRBJ2-7	TRBD2	-	TRBV4-1	TGCGCCAGCTCCGTCGGGCTAGCGGGTAACTCCTACGAGCAGTACTTC	CASSVGLAGNSYEQYF
TRBJ1-1	-	-	TRBV7-6	TGTGCCAGCAGCAAAGAACAGGGTATCACTGAAGCTTTCTTT	CASSKEQGITEAFF
TRBJ2-1	-	-	TRBV7-2	TGTGCCAGCAGCCCCGACGGGGGATGGGGCAATGAGCAGTTCTTC	CASSPDGGWGNEQFF
TRBJ2-2	-	-	TRBV11-2	TGTGCCAGCAGCTTAGTTGCAGCTATTTCGAACACCGGGGAGCTGTTTTTT	CASSLVAAISNTGELFF
TRBJ2-1	TRBD2	-	TRBV2	TGTGCCAGCAGTGAGCTACTAGCGGGAGGCTCCTACAATGAGCAGTTCTTC	CASSELLAGGSYNEQFF
TRBJ1-2	TRBD1	-	TRBV4-3	TGCGCCAGCAGCCAAGTTGGGACAGGGGTCGGCTACACCTTC	CASSQVGTGVGYTF
TRBJ1-5	-	-	TRBV20-1	TGCAGTGCAGATGAGGAAGGCAATCAGCCCCAGCATTTT	CSADEEGNQPQHF
TRBJ2-1	TRBD2	-	TRBV29-1	TGCAGCGCTAAAGCCAGACTAGCGGGAGCAGCCGAGCAGTTCTTC	CSAKARLAGAAEQFF
TRBJ1-5	TRBD1	-	TRBV12-3/TRBV12-4	TGTGCCAGCAGCCCCGGGACAGTTGGACAGCCCCAGCATTTT	CASSPGTVGQPQHF
TRBJ2-1	TRBD2	once	TRBV3-1	TGTGCCAGCACCCAAGGACTAGCGGGAGTGTTCTTC	CASTQGLAGVFF
TRBJ2-6	-	-	TRBV12-3/TRBV12-4	TGTGCCAGCAGTTTCTACTCTGGGGCCAACGTCCTGACTTTC	CASSFYSGANVLTF